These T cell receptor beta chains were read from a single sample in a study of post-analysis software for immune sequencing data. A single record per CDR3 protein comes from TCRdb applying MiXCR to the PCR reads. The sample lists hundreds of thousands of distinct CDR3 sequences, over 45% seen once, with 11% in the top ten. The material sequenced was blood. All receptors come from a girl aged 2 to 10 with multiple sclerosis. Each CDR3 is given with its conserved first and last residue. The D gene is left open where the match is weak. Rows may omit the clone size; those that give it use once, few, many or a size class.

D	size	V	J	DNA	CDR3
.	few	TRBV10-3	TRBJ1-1	TGTGCCATCATTAGCAGGGAGAACACTGAAGCTTTCTTT	CAIISRENTEAFF
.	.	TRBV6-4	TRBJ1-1	TGTGCCAGCAGGCCCCAGGGAAGGGGCACTGAAGCTTTCTTT	CASRPQGRGTEAFF
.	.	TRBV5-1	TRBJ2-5	TGCGCCAGCAGCTTGGTAACAGGGATGGGAGAGACCCAGTACTTC	CASSLVTGMGETQYF
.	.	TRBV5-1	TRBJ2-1	TGCGCCAGCAGCTTGGGGCTTAGCGGCAGAGAGGAGCAGTTCTTC	CASSLGLSGREEQFF
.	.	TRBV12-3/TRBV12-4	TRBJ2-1	TGTGCCAGCAGGGGGAGGGGGTGGGCGTACAATGAGCAGTTCTTC	CASRGRGWAYNEQFF
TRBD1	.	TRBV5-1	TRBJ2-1	TGCGCCAGCAGCTTAACGGGGACAGGCTCCTACAATGAGCAGTTCTTC	CASSLTGTGSYNEQFF
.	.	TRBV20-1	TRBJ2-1	TGCAGTGCGGAGGGATTAAGGGGATACAATGAGCAGTTCTTC	CSAEGLRGYNEQFF
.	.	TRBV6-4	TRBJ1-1	TGTGCCAGCAGTGAGGGGACCCCCAACACTGAAGCTTTCTTT	CASSEGTPNTEAFF
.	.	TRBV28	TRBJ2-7	TGTGCCAGCAGGGGGCCAGGGGAAGCCTACGAGCAGTACTTC	CASRGPGEAYEQYF
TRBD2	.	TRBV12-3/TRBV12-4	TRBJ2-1	TGTGCCAGCAGCCATTCTAGCGGGGGGCCCCTACTCCACAATGAGCAGTTCTTC	CASSHSSGGPLLHNEQFF
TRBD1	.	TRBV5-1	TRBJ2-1	TGCGCCAGCAGCTTCATAACCGGGACAGGGGGCGGCAATGAGCAGTTCTTC	CASSFITGTGGGNEQFF
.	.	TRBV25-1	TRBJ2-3	TGTGCCAGCAGTCCCGGAGGGGGATCCACAGATACGCAGTATTTT	CASSPGGGSTDTQYF
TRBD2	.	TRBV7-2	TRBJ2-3	TGTGCCAGCAGCCGGGGACTAGCGGACACCACAGATACGCAGTATTTT	CASSRGLADTTDTQYF
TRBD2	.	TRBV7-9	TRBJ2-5	TGTGCCAGCAGCTCGGGACTAGCGGGTTTCCAAGAGACCCAGTACTTC	CASSSGLAGFQETQYF
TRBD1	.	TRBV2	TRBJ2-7	TGTGCCAGCAGTGTTAGGGACAGGAGATCCTACGAGCAGTACTTC	CASSVRDRRSYEQYF
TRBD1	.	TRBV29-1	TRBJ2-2	TGCAGCGTTTCGAGACAGGGGGCAACCGGGGAGCTGTTTTTT	CSVSRQGATGELFF
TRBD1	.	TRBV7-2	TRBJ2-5	TGTGCCAGCAGTAAAACAGGGGTCGAAGAGACCCAGTACTTC	CASSKTGVEETQYF
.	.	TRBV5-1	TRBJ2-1	TGCGCCAGCAGCTTGGTTCTAGGCCCTGGGAATGAGCAGTTCTTC	CASSLVLGPGNEQFF
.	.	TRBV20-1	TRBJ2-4	TGCAGTGCGGCGGGAATAAACATTCAGTACTTC	CSAAGINIQYF
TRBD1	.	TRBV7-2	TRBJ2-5	TGTGCCAGCAGCTTAAATAAGGGGGCACAAGAGACCCAGTACTTC	CASSLNKGAQETQYF
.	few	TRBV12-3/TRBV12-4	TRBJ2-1	TGTGCCAGCACAGGCGGGCGGGTCTCCTACAATGAGCAGTTCTTC	CASTGGRVSYNEQFF
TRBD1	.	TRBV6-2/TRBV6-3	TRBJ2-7	TGTGCCAGCAGGTCAGGGGGAACCTACGAGCAGTACTTC	CASRSGGTYEQYF
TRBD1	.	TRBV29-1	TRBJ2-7	TGCAGCGTTGAAACGGGACAGGGGCTCACCTACGAGCAGTACTTC	CSVETGQGLTYEQYF
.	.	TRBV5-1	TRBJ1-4	TGCGCCAGCAGTCCTGGGGGAGTTAATGAAAAACTGTTTTTT	CASSPGGVNEKLFF
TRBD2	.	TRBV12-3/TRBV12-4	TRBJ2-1	TGTGCCAGCACCATTACAGGGACTAGCGGGAGGAGCTCCTACAATGAGCAGTTCTTC	CASTITGTSGRSSYNEQFF